The 30 T cell receptor beta chains listed next were all sequenced from one sample in a study of a mutant IDH1 vaccine in newly diagnosed glioma. Here immunoSEQ multiplex PCR was the method, and the copy in TCRdb shows in-frame clones only, minus some. The sample holds about 32,000 clones, roughly 78% seen once. Time point described: week 11, during vaccination. One vaccine dose held 300 ug of mutant IDH1 20-mer peptide and came with topical imiquimod. The antigens for these receptors are not known. The sequences come from PBMCs, collected from a glioma patient whose treatment included an IDH1 peptide vaccine. The receptors derive from a young man with glioma.

The V and J genes are TRBV9 and TRBJ2-7; perhaps D is TRBD1 or TRBD2 (5 bases each). Trimming took 3 bases from V and 5 from J, leaving 21 bases between them. The CDR3 has 16 amino acids. CDR1 and CDR2 from the germline V gene are SGDLS and YYNGEE. Written as DNA, the CDR3 is TGTGCCAGCAGCGCGTTCGGGGTGGGGACGGGAAACGAGCAGTACTTC. The encoded protein is CASSAFGVGTGNEQYF.

The chain carries TRBV7-3 and TRBJ2-1; D is unclear. The germline V and J ends were trimmed by 5 bases and 3 bases, with 8 bases remaining between them. The CDR3 is made up of 13 amino acids. Germline V CDR1 and CDR2: SGHTA, FQGTGA. The CDR3 sequence: CASSPTDYNEQFF. The DNA for the CDR3 is TGTGCCAGCAGCCCCACCGACTACAATGAGCAGTTCTTC. The full variable domain, rest sourced from reference TRBV7-3 and TRBJ2-1, is GAGVSQTPSNKVTEKGKYVELRCDPISGHTALYWYRQSLGQGPEFLIYFQGTGAADDSGLPNDRFFAVRPEGSVSTLKIQRTERGDSAVYLCASSPTDYNEQFFGPGTRLTVL.

The rearrangement links TRBV2 to TRBJ1-4, with no clear D. The CDR3 sequence is 14 residues long. V dropped 3 bases and J dropped 4 bases, with 9 bases sitting between them. Per the germline V gene, CDR1 is SNHLY and CDR2 is FYNNEI. CDR3 in DNA: TGTGCCAGCAGTGAGGGGATTATTAATGAAAAACTGTTTTTT. It encodes CASSEGIINEKLFF.

The chain is built from TRBV14 and TRBJ2-6; TRBD1 matches 10 bases. The CDR3 is 19 residues long. With V trimmed by 1 base and J by 0 bases, 6 bases remained unmatched. Germline loops: CDR1 SGHDN, CDR2 FVKESK. Here the CDR3 DNA reads TGTGCCAGCAGCCAAGTGTTCCGGACAGGGGGCTCTGGGGCCAACGTCCTGACTTTC. It specifies CASSQVFRTGGSGANVLTF.

The rearrangement links TRBV6-5 to TRBJ2-7; 7 nucleotides line up with TRBD1. V gave up 2 bases and J gave up 4 bases; unmatched junction bases: 11. The CDR3 loop spans 16 amino acids. Germline CDR1 reads MNHEY; CDR2 reads SVGAGI. As DNA, the CDR3 is TGTGCCAGCAGTTACGTAGGGGGCCGTGGGTCTTACGAGCAGTACTTC. Translated, it gives CASSYVGGRGSYEQYF.

In this sample, this clone turned up a few times. J is TRBJ2-2 and V is TRBV30; weak D call: TRBD2 (6 bases). Germline V gene lookup returns CDR1 GTSNPN and CDR2 SVGIG (reference sequence). V was trimmed by 7 bases and J by 1 base, leaving 19 bases between them. The CDR3 length is 16 residues. CDR3 loop: CASPGAPVLNTGELFF. CDR3 DNA: TGTGCCTCCCCGGGAGCACCCGTCTTGAACACCGGGGAGCTGTTTTTT.

The V call is TRBV19, the J call TRBJ2-3, with no clear D. Germline values: CDR1 LNHDA, CDR2 SQIVND (reference sequence). The CDR3 has 14 residues. Trimming stripped 4 bases from V and 2 bases from J, with 10 bases between. The CDR3 DNA follows: TGTGCCAGTAGTAGTACTGGATACACAGATACGCAGTATTTT. This sequence encodes CASSSTGYTDTQYF.

This clone was observed a few times. The CDR3 coding sequence is TGTGCCAGCAGCCACGAGGCAGAACATGAAAAACTGTTTTTT. Translated: CASSHEAEHEKLFF. The chain carries TRBV5-6 and TRBJ1-4; D gene uncertain. Germline V gene data show CDR1 as SGHDT and CDR2 as YYEEEE. The CDR3 has 14 amino acids. V dropped 4 bases and J dropped 6 bases, with 13 bases sitting between them.

The rearrangement links TRBV6-4 to TRBJ2-1, with 9 bases matching TRBD2. The CDR3 is 15 residues long. The germline V gene encodes CDR1 MRHNA and CDR2 SNTAGT. With 3 bases clipped from V and 0 bases from J, the junction kept 0 bases outside the gene matches. The CDR3 loop is CASSERGGSYNEQFF. In DNA form, the CDR3 reads TGTGCCAGCAGTGAGCGGGGGGGCTCCTACAATGAGCAGTTCTTC.

This chain connects TRBV6-5 to TRBJ1-1; a weak D match, TRBD1 (6 bases). The germline V and J ends were trimmed by 2 bases and 1 base, with 14 bases remaining between them. The CDR3 totals 16 residues. Germline lookup yields CDR1 MNHEY and CDR2 SVGAGI. CDR3 region: CASSYEGGMGNTEAFF. CDR3 nucleotide sequence: TGTGCCAGCAGTTACGAAGGGGGGATGGGGAACACTGAAGCTTTCTTT.

The chain uses TRBV27 and TRBJ2-7; D possibly matches TRBD1 or TRBD2 (5 bases each). The V end lost 0 bases, the J end lost 0 bases, and 12 bases lay between the germline ends. The CDR3 runs to 16 residues. The germline gives CDR1 MNHEY, CDR2 SMNVEV (reference sequence). CDR3 DNA sequence: TGTGCCAGCAGTTTATCTTCACCGGGGACCTCCTACGAGCAGTACTTC. It yields the protein CASSLSSPGTSYEQYF.

V and J are TRBV5-1 and TRBJ2-6, with unresolved D. Germline lookup yields CDR1 SGHRS and CDR2 YFSETQ. Trimming pared 4 bases from V and 3 bases from J, leaving 11 bases between. The CDR3 contains 15 residues. The CDR3 is CASSRAGDGANVLTF. The CDR3 DNA sequence: TGCGCCAGCAGCAGGGCTGGAGATGGGGCCAACGTCCTGACTTTC.

This clone was counted a single time. The V gene is TRBV28, the J gene TRBJ2-5; D perhaps matches TRBD1 (5 bases). V lost 1 base and J 5 bases, leaving 8 bases between the germline ends. CDR1 MDHEN and CDR2 SYDVKM come from the germline V gene. CDR3 length: 13 amino acids. This CDR3 is CASSLSGYETQYF. DNA of the CDR3: TGTGCCAGCAGTTTATCAGGGTACGAGACCCAGTACTTC.

This chain links TRBV13 with TRBJ2-1; possible D gene TRBD1, 5 bases. V was shortened by 1 base and J by 0 bases, with 7 bases between the two germline ends. Per germline, CDR1 PRHDT and CDR2 FYEKMQ (reference sequence). The CDR3 totals 15 residues. CDR3 sequence: CASSLEDISYNEQFF. The CDR3 DNA follows: TGTGCCAGCAGCTTAGAGGACATCTCCTACAATGAGCAGTTCTTC.

V is TRBV29-1 and J is TRBJ1-2, with 7 nucleotides matching TRBD1. This CDR3 is built from 15 residues. V was clipped by 4 bases and J by 1 base; unmatched bases: 9. Looked up from germline, CDR1 is SQVTM and CDR2 is ANQGSEA. The CDR3 region has the DNA TGCAGCGTTGTTTCCGGGACAGTTTATAACTATGGCTACACCTTC. Translating it yields CSVVSGTVYNYGYTF.

DNA for the CDR3: TGTGCCTGGAGTCCCAGCGGGAGCAGATTAAACACCGGGGAGCTGTTTTTT. It encodes CAWSPSGSRLNTGELFF. This chain joins TRBV30 and TRBJ2-2, with 8 bases matching TRBD2. Germline trimming cut 2 bases from V and 2 bases from J; bases unmatched to any gene: 10. The CDR3 has 17 amino acids. The germline gives CDR1 GTSNPN, CDR2 SVGIG (reference sequence).

This chain uses TRBV27 with TRBJ1-2; 10 bases are a match to TRBD1. Trimming took 6 bases from V and 8 from J; bases not matched to a gene: 3. The CDR3 extends over 12 amino acids. Germline-derived CDR1 and CDR2 are MNHEY and SMNVEV (reference sequence). CDR3 amino acids: CASRTGGKGYTF. The CDR3, as DNA: TGTGCCAGCAGGACAGGGGGCAAAGGCTACACCTTC.

The chain recombines TRBV2 with TRBJ2-3; 15 nucleotides align to TRBD2. Trimming at V came to 3 bases and at J to 1 base, leaving 8 bases not matched to a gene. Germline-derived CDR1 and CDR2 are SNHLY and FYNNEI. The CDR3 sequence is 19 residues long. CDR3 bases: TGTGCCAGCAGTGATCGGACTAGCGGGGGGGCTATACGCACAGATACGCAGTATTTT. It specifies CASSDRTSGGAIRTDTQYF.

V and J are TRBV30 and TRBJ1-4; D may be TRBD1 (6 bases). Germline V gives CDR1 GTSNPN, CDR2 SVGIG (reference sequence). The CDR3 sequence is 14 residues long. V was pared by 4 bases and J by 8 bases, with 17 bases between. DNA of the CDR3: TGTGCCTGGACCGCCGGGGGGCTTGGGGAAAAACTGTTTTTT. Its translation: CAWTAGGLGEKLFF.

The V gene is TRBV4-1, the J gene TRBJ1-3; maybe TRBD1 (5 bases). Germline V gene sequence: CDR1 MGHRA, CDR2 YSYEKL. V lost 3 bases to trimming and J lost 7 bases, with 10 bases between them. The CDR3 runs 13 residues. The chain's CDR3 is CASSHGGGNTIYF. For the CDR3, the DNA is TGCGCCAGCAGCCATGGCGGGGGGAACACCATATATTTT.

To note about this clone: An end of the junction differs from the germline gene, which may be a read error. The chain uses TRBV27 and TRBJ2-1, with D possibly TRBD2 on 5 matching bases. The CDR3 contains 15 residues. Germline CDR1 is MNHEY and CDR2 is SMNVEV (reference sequence). CDR3 nucleotides: TGTGCCAGCCGTTTCCGCGGGCTCCTCTACAATGAGCAGTTCTTC. Translating it yields CASRFRGLLYNEQFF.

This clone has just a few counts. The chain couples TRBV7-3 to TRBJ2-4; 9 bases are shared with TRBD1. J lost 5 bases, V lost 5 bases, and 10 bases had no gene match. This CDR3 region has 16 residues. Germline V CDR1 and CDR2: SGHTA, FQGTGA. CDR3 sequence (DNA): TGTGCCAGCAGCCTAGGATGGGGACAGGGCCAAAACATTCAGTACTTC. Its translation is CASSLGWGQGQNIQYF.

J is TRBJ2-7 and V is TRBV27; D possibly corresponds to TRBD2 (6 bases). Trimming took 1 base from V and 7 from J, leaving 17 bases between them. Germline V gives CDR1 MNHEY, CDR2 SMNVEV (reference sequence). The CDR3 contains 15 residues. The CDR3 bases are TGTGCCAGCAGTTTATTGGGGACTTTACGGGGTGAGCAGTACTTC. Protein product: CASSLLGTLRGEQYF.

V is TRBV7-8 and J is TRBJ1-6, with 9 bases identical to TRBD1. The germline V gene has CDR1 SGHVS and CDR2 FQNEAQ. V shed 1 base and J 9 bases; nucleotides not matched to a gene: 13. The CDR3 sequence is 18 residues long. The CDR3 bases are TGTGCCAGCAGCTTAGAGCCAGCGTACAGGGGGCAGGGTTCACCCCTCCACTTT. It encodes CASSLEPAYRGQGSPLHF.

V usage is TRBV7-6 and J usage is TRBJ1-4; 7 positions agree with TRBD1. The CDR3 has 16 residues. The germline CDR1 and CDR2 sequences are SGHVS and FNYEAQ. With 3 bases clipped from V and 7 bases from J, the junction kept 11 bases outside the gene matches. In nucleotides, the CDR3 is TGTGCCAGCAGCTTCAACCCAGGGGGGCGCGTTGAAAAACTGTTTTTT. This translates into CASSFNPGGRVEKLFF.

This clone was detected a few times. The chain recombines TRBV7-9 with TRBJ2-3; D unclear. The CDR3 spans 14 residues. The V gene lost 1 base and the J gene lost 5 bases, with 10 bases spanning the gap. CDR1 and CDR2 (germline): SEHNR, FQNEAQ (reference sequence). The CDR3 reads CASSLGGLGDTQYF. The DNA for the CDR3 is TGTGCCAGCAGCTTAGGTGGGCTGGGAGATACGCAGTATTTT.

This rearrangement joins TRBV7-6 to TRBJ1-5; D call uncertain. This CDR3 has 15 amino acids. Germline lookup yields CDR1 SGHVS and CDR2 FNYEAQ. Deletions cut 1 base from V and 9 bases from J, with 16 bases between. CDR3 in amino acids: CASSLEGGMARPQHF. The CDR3 DNA reads as TGTGCCAGCAGCTTAGAAGGTGGGATGGCCCGGCCCCAGCATTTT.

The chain has TRBV12-5 and TRBJ2-1; D unresolved. The CDR3 has 13 amino acids. V dropped 1 base and J dropped 10 bases, with 11 bases sitting between them. The germline V gene has CDR1 LGHNT and CDR2 FRNRAP. CDR3: CASGLEGFDEQFF. The CDR3 region has the DNA TGTGCTAGTGGTTTGGAAGGGTTCGACGAGCAGTTCTTC.

A few counts support this clone. The V call is TRBV7-9, the J call TRBJ2-7; D uncertain. The V end lost 4 bases, the J end lost 0 bases, and 10 bases lay between the germline ends. Per the germline V gene, CDR1 is SEHNR and CDR2 is FQNEAQ (reference sequence). This CDR3 has 14 residues. The chain's CDR3 is CASSSRESSYEQYF. CDR3 bases: TGTGCCAGCAGCTCCCGAGAAAGCTCCTACGAGCAGTACTTC.

The chain's CDR3 is CASSSPNRVVGYTF. The CDR3 DNA reads as TGTGCCAGCAGCTCACCTAACAGGGTTGTCGGCTACACCTTC. This chain uses TRBV7-9 with TRBJ1-2; tentative D call: TRBD1 (6 bases). CDR3 length equals 14 residues. CDR1 and CDR2 (germline): SEHNR, FQNEAQ (reference sequence). V was cut by 4 bases and J by 8 bases, with 17 bases left in between.